This TCR beta chain was captured in a study of blood T cell repertoires in COVID-19. Measured with immunoSEQ multiplex PCR; TCRdb has only the in-frame clones, and not every one. The sample consists of around 170,000 clones, approximately 82% of them appearing once. The V end was cut by 6 bases, the J end by 8 bases, with 11 bases between. The germline V gene has CDR1 SGHVS and CDR2 FNYEAQ. CDR3 length equals 13 residues. Sequencing was performed on peripheral blood. This TCR derives from a man aged 70 or older who had recovered from COVID-19. V is TRBV7-6 and J is TRBJ1-6; D is uncertain. CDR3 residues: CASSSDGYSPLHF. Written as DNA, the CDR3 is TGTGCCAGCAGTTCAGACGGGTATTCACCCCTCCACTTT.